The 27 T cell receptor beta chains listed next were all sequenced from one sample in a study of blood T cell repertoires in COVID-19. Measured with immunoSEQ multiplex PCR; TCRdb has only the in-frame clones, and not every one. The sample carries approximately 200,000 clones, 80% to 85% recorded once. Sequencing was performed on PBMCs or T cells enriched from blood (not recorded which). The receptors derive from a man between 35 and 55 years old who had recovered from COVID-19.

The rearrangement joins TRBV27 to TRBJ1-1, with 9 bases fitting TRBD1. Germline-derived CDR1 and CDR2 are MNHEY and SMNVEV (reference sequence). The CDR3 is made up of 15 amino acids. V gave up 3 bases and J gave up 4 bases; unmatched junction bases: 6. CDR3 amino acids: CASSFALTGGTEAFF. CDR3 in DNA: TGTGCCAGCAGTTTCGCTTTGACAGGGGGCACTGAAGCTTTCTTT.

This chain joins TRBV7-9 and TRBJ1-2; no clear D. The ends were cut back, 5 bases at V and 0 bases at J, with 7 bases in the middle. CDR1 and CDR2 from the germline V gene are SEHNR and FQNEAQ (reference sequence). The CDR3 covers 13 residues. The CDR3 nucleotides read TGTGCCAGCAGCCAGATCCCTAACTATGGCTACACCTTC. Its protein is CASSQIPNYGYTF.

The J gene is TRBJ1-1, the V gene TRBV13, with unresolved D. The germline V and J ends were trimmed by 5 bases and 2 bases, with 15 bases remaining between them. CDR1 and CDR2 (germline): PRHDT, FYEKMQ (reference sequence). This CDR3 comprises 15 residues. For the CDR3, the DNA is TGTGCCAGCAGCGACCTTGGACTGTTTAACACTGAAGCTTTCTTT. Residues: CASSDLGLFNTEAFF. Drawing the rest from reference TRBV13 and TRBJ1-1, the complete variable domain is AAGVIQSPRHLIKEKRETATLKCYPIPRHDTVYWYQQGPGQDPQFLISFYEKMQSDKGSIPDRFSAQQFSDYHSELNMSSLELGDSALYFCASSDLGLFNTEAFFGQGTRLTVV.

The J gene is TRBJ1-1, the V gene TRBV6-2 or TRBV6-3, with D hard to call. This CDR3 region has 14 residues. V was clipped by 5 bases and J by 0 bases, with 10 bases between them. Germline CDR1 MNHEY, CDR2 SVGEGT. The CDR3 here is CASSAEHLNTEAFF. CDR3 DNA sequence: TGTGCCAGCAGTGCGGAACATTTGAACACTGAAGCTTTCTTT.

CDR3 amino acids: CASSVVGGSSYNEQFF. CDR3 DNA: TGTGCCAGCAGTGTGGTAGGCGGGAGCTCCTACAATGAGCAGTTCTTC. This chain uses TRBV6-1 with TRBJ2-1, with 7 bases identical to TRBD2. The V gene's germline CDR1 is MNHNS and CDR2 SASEGT. This CDR3 comprises 16 residues. V gave up 4 bases and J gave up 0 bases; unmatched junction bases: 6.

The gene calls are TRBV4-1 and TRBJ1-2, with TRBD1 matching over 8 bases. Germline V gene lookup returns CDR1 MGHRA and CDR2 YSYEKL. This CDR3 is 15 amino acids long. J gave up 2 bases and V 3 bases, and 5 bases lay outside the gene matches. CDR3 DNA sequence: TGCGCCAGCAGCCAGGACGGACAGGGAAACTATGGCTACACCTTC. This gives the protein CASSQDGQGNYGYTF.

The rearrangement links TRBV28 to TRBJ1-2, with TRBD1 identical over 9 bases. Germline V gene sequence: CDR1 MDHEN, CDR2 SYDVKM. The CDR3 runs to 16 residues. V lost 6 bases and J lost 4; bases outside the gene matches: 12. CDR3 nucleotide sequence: TGTGCCAGCAGACCGGACAGGGGTGAAGGGGGCTATGGCTACACCTTC. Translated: CASRPDRGEGGYGYTF.

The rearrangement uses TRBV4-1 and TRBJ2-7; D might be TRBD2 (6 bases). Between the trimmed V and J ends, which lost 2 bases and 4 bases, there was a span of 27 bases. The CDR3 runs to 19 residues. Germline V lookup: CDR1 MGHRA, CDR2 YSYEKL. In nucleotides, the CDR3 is TGCGCCAGCAGCCAATACTCCGGGGGTCTGAGCCCGATAAAGTACGAGCAGTACTTC. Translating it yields CASSQYSGGLSPIKYEQYF.

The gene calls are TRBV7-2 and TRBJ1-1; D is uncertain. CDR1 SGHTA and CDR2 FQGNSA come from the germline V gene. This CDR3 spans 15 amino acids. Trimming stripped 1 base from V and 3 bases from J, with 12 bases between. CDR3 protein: CASSLVGVGDTEAFF. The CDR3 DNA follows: TGTGCCAGCAGCTTAGTCGGGGTTGGGGACACTGAAGCTTTCTTT.

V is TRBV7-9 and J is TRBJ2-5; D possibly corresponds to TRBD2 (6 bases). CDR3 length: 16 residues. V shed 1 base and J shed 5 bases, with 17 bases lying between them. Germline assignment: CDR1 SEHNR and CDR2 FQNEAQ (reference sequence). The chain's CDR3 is CASSLGSTRVGETQYF. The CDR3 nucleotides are TGTGCCAGCAGCTTAGGGTCGACTAGGGTGGGGGAGACCCAGTACTTC.

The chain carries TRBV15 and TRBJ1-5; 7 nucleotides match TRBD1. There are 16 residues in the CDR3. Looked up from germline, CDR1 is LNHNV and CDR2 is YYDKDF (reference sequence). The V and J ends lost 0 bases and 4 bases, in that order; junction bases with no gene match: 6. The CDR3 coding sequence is TGTGCCACCAGCAGAGATTATACGACAGGGAATCAGCCCCAGCATTTT. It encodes CATSRDYTTGNQPQHF.

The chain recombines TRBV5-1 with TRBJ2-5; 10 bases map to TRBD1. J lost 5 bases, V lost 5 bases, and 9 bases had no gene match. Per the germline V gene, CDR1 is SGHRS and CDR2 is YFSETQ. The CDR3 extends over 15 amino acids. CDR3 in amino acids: CASSPGTGVRETQYF. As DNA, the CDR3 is TGCGCCAGCAGTCCCGGGACAGGGGTTCGGGAGACCCAGTACTTC.

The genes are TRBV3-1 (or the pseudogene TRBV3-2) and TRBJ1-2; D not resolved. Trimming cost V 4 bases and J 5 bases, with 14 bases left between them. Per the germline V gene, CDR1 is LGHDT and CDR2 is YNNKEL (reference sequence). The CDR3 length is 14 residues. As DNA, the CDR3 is TGTGCCAGCAGCCCGTTGAGGCAGCAGTATGGCTACACCTTC. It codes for CASSPLRQQYGYTF.

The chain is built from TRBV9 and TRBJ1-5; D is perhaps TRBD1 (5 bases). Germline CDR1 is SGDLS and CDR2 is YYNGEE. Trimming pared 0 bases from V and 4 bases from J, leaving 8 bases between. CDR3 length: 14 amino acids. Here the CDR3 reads CASSVDGGNQPQHF. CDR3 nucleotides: TGTGCCAGCAGCGTAGATGGGGGGAATCAGCCCCAGCATTTT.

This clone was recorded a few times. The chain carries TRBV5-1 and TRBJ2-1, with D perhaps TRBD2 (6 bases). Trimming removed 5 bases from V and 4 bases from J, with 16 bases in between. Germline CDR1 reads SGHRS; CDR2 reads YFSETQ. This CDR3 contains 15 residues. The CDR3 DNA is TGCGCCAGCAGTCGCGGGGCAGGAGGATACAATGAGCAGTTCTTC. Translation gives CASSRGAGGYNEQFF.

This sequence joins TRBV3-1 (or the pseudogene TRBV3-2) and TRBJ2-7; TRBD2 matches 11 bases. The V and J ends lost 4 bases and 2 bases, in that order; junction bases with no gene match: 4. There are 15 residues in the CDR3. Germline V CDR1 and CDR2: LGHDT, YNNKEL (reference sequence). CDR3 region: CASSLSGGAAYEQYF. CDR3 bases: TGTGCCAGCAGCCTTAGCGGGGGGGCTGCCTACGAGCAGTACTTC.

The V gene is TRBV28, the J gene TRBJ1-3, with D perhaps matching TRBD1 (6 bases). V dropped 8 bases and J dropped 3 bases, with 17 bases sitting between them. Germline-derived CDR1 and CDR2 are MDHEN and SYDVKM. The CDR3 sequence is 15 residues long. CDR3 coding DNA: TGTGCCAGCGGAGGGAGGGGGGCGCTTGGAAACACCATATATTTT. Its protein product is CASGGRGALGNTIYF. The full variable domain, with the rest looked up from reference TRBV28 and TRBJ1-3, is DVKVTQSSRYLVKRTGEKVFLECVQDMDHENMFWYRQDPGLGLRLIYFSYDVKMKEKGDIPEGYSVSREKKERFSLILESASTNQTSMYLCASGGRGALGNTIYFGEGSWLTVV.

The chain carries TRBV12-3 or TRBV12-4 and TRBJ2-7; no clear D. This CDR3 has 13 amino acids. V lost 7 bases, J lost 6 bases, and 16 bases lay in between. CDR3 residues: CASTREVLGEQYF. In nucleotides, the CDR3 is TGTGCCAGCACCCGAGAGGTTCTTGGCGAGCAGTACTTC.

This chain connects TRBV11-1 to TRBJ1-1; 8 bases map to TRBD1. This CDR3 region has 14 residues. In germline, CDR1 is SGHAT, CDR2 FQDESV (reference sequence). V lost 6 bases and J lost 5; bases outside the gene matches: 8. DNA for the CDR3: TGTGCCAGCAGTCCTGGACAGGGTGGGACTGAAGCTTTCTTT. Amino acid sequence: CASSPGQGGTEAFF.

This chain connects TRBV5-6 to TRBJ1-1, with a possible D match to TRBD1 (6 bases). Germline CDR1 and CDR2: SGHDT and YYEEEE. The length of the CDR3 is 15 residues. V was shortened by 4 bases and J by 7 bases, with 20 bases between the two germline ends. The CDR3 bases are TGTGCCAGCAGCCACCGGAACAGGGAGGGCTATGAAGCTTTCTTT. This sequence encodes CASSHRNREGYEAFF.

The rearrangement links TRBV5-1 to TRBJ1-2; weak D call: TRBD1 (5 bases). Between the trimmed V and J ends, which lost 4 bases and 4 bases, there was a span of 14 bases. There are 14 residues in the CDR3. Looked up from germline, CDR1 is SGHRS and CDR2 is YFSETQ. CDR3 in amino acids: CASSVTTQGYGYTF. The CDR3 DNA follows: TGCGCCAGCAGCGTTACCACGCAGGGCTATGGCTACACCTTC.

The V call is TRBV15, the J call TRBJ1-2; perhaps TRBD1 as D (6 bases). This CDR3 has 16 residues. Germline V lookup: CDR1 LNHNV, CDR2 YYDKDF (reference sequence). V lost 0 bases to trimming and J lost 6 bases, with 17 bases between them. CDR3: CATSRDIVSDRDGYTF. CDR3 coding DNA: TGTGCCACCAGCAGAGATATCGTTTCGGACAGAGATGGCTACACCTTC. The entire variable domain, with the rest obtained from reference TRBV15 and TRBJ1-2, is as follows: DAMVIQNPRYQVTQFGKPVTLSCSQTLNHNVMYWYQQKSSQAPKLLFHYYDKDFNNEADTPDNFQSRRPNTSFCFLDIRSPGLGDTAMYLCATSRDIVSDRDGYTFGSGTRLTVV.

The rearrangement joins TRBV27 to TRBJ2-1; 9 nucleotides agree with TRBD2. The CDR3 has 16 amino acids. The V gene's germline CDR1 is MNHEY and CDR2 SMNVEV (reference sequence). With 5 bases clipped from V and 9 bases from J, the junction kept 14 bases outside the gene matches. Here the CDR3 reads CASSLVGAGGSAEQFF. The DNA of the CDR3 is TGTGCCAGCAGTCTTGTTGGGGCGGGGGGGTCCGCTGAGCAGTTCTTC.

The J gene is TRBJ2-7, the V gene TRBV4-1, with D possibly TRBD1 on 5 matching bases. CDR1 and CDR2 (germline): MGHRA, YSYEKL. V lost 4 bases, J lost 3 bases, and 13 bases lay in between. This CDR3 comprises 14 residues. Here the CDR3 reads CASSRGKGHYEQYF. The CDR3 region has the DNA TGCGCCAGCAGCCGCGGAAAGGGGCACTACGAGCAGTACTTC.

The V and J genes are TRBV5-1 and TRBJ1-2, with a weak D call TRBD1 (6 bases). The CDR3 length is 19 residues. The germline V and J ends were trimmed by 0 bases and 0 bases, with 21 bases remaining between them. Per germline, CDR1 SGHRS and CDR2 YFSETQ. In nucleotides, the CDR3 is TGCGCCAGCAGCTTGGCAGGGGCCACATTCCCTGGGGCTAACTATGGCTACACCTTC. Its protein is CASSLAGATFPGANYGYTF. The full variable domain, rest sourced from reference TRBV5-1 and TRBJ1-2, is KAGVTQTPRYLIKTRGQQVTLSCSPISGHRSVSWYQQTPGQGLQFLFEYFSETQRNKGNFPGRFSGRQFSNSRSEMNVSTLELGDSALYLCASSLAGATFPGANYGYTFGSGTRLTVV.

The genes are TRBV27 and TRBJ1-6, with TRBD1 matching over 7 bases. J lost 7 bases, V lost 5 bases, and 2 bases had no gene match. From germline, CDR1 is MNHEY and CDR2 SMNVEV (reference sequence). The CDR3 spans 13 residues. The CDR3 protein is CASSQGENSPLHF. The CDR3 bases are TGTGCCAGCAGTCAGGGGGAAAATTCACCCCTCCACTTT.

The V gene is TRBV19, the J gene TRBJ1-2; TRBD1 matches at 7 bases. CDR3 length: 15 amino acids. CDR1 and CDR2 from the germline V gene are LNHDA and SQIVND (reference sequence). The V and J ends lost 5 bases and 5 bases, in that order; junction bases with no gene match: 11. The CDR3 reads CASSEAQGRGYGYTF. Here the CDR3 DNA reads TGTGCCAGTAGTGAAGCACAGGGGAGAGGATATGGCTACACCTTC.